Following are 8 T cell receptor beta chains from one sample sequenced in a study of blood T cell repertoires in COVID-19. The data were produced by immunoSEQ multiplex PCR, yet TCRdb's version contains in-frame clones alone and is incomplete. The table includes 270,000 or so clones, about 89% detected once. Sequencing used peripheral blood. Receptors were obtained from a man in his forties or fifties with active or convalescent COVID-19.

The chain joins TRBV6-5 to TRBJ1-5; 9 bases fit TRBD1. V trimming: 8 bases; J trimming: 7 bases; junction bases outside the gene matches: 9. CDR1 and CDR2 (germline): MNHEY, SVGAGI. The CDR3 sequence is 14 residues long. The CDR3 spells CASGSDRGGQPQHF. CDR3 DNA sequence: TGTGCCAGCGGCTCGGACAGGGGAGGCCAGCCCCAGCATTTT.

The gene calls are TRBV19 and TRBJ1-6, with 11 bases fitting TRBD1. The CDR3 consists of 16 residues. V lost 5 bases, J lost 1 base, and 1 base stayed unmatched. Germline CDR1 LNHDA, CDR2 SQIVND (reference sequence). The CDR3 is CASSRDRGSYNSPLHF. For the CDR3, the DNA is TGTGCCAGTAGTCGGGACAGGGGGTCCTATAATTCACCCCTCCACTTT. Full variable domain (outside the CDR3, taken from reference TRBV19 and TRBJ1-6): DGGITQSPKYLFRKEGQNVTLSCEQNLNHDAMYWYRQDPGQGLRLIYYSQIVNDFQKGDIAEGYSVSREKKESFPLTVTSAQKNPTAFYLCASSRDRGSYNSPLHFGNGTRLTVT.

This chain uses TRBV13 with TRBJ1-5; no definite D call. V was cut by 5 bases and J by 1 base, with 9 bases left in between. The CDR3 length is 14 residues. Germline-derived CDR1 and CDR2 are PRHDT and FYEKMQ (reference sequence). DNA for the CDR3: TGTGCCAGCAGCACCGGGAGAAGCAATCAGCCCCAGCATTTT. Encoded protein: CASSTGRSNQPQHF.

The rearrangement links TRBV11-2 to TRBJ2-5; D remains ambiguous. Germline V CDR1 and CDR2: SGHAT, FQNNGV. The CDR3 length is 12 residues. Trimming left V 5 bases short and J 5 bases short, with 9 bases between. The DNA of the CDR3 is TGTGCCAGCAGCATCTCTCCGGAGACCCAGTACTTC. It specifies CASSISPETQYF.

J is TRBJ1-1 and V is TRBV7-2; no firm D call. Trimming shortened V by 1 base and J by 3 bases, and 12 bases separated the two germline ends. CDR1 SGHTA and CDR2 FQGNSA come from the germline V gene. This CDR3 spans 15 amino acids. CDR3 protein: CASSLEYNTYTEAFF. The CDR3 DNA follows: TGTGCCAGCAGCTTAGAATATAACACATACACTGAAGCTTTCTTT.

The CDR3 DNA is TGTGCCACCAGCAGCAACTCGGGACAGGGGGACACCTACGAGCAGTACTTC. It is translated as CATSSNSGQGDTYEQYF. The rearrangement uses TRBV15 and TRBJ2-7; TRBD1 matches at 11 bases. The germline gives CDR1 LNHNV, CDR2 YYDKDF (reference sequence). This CDR3 comprises 17 residues. J gave up 2 bases and V 3 bases, and 9 bases lay outside the gene matches. The whole variable domain, filled in from reference TRBV15 and TRBJ2-7, reads DAMVIQNPRYQVTQFGKPVTLSCSQTLNHNVMYWYQQKSSQAPKLLFHYYDKDFNNEADTPDNFQSRRPNTSFCFLDIRSPGLGDTAMYLCATSSNSGQGDTYEQYFGPGTRLTVT.

The V gene is TRBV10-3, the J gene TRBJ2-7; TRBD2 matches 7 bases. Trimming at V came to 4 bases and at J to 2 bases, leaving 5 bases not matched to a gene. Germline assignment: CDR1 ENHRY and CDR2 SYGVKD. The CDR3 is 14 residues long. The CDR3 protein is CAISAVSGAYEQYF. CDR3 DNA: TGTGCCATCAGTGCGGTGAGCGGGGCCTACGAGCAGTACTTC.

The chain carries TRBV11-2 and TRBJ1-1, with D unresolved. The CDR3 is made up of 15 amino acids. V was shortened by 4 bases and J by 3 bases, with 15 bases between the two germline ends. CDR1 and CDR2 from the germline V gene are SGHAT and FQNNGV. CDR3 DNA: TGTGCCAGCAGCTGGGCTGGGTGGGAGTACACTGAAGCTTTCTTT. Its translation: CASSWAGWEYTEAFF.